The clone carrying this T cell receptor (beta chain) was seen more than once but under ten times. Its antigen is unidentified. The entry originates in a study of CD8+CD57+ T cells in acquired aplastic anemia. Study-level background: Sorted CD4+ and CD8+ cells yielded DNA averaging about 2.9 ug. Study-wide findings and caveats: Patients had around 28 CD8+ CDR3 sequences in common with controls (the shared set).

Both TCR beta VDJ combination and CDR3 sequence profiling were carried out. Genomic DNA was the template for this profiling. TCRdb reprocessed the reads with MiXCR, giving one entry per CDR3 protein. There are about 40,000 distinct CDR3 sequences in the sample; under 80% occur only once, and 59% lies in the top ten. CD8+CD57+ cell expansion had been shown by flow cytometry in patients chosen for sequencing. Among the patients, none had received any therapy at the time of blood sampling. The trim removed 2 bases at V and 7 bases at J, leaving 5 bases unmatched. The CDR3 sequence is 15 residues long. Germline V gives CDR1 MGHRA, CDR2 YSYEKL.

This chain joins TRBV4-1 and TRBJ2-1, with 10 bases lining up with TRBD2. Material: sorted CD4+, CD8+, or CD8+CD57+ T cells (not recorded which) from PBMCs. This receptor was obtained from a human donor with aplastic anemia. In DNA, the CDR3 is TGCGCCAGCAGCCAACTAGCGGGGGCCCCAAATGAGCAGTTCTTC. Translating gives CASSQLAGAPNEQFF.